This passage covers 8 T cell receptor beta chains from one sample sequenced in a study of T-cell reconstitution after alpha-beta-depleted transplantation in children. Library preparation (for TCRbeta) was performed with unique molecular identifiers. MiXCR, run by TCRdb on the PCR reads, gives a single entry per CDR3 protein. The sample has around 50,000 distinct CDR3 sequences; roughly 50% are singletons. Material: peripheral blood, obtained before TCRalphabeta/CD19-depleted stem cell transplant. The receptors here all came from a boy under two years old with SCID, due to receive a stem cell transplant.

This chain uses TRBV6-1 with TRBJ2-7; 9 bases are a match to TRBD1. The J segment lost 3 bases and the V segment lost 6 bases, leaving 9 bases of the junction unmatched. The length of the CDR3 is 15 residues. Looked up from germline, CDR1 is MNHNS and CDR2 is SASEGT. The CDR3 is CASRTGGVHIYEQYF. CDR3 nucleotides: TGTGCCAGCAGGACAGGGGGTGTTCACATCTACGAGCAGTACTTC.

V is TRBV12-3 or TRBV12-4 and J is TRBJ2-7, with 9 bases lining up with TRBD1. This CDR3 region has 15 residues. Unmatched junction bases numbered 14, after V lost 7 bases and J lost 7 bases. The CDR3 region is CASTFRGTGSEEQYF. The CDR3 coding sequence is TGTGCCAGCACCTTTAGAGGGACAGGGTCGGAAGAGCAGTACTTC.

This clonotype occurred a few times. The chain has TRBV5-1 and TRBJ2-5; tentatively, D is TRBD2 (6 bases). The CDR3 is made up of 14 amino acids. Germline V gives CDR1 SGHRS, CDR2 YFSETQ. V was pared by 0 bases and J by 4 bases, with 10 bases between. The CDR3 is CASSLAAGRETQYF. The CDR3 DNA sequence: TGCGCCAGCAGCTTGGCCGCGGGACGAGAGACCCAGTACTTC.

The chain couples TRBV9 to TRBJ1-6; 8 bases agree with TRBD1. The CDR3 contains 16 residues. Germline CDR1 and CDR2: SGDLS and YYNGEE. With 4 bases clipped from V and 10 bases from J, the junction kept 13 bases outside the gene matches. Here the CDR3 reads CASSLFAGQGYSPLHF. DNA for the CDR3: TGTGCCAGCAGCCTCTTTGCTGGACAGGGATACTCACCCCTCCACTTT.

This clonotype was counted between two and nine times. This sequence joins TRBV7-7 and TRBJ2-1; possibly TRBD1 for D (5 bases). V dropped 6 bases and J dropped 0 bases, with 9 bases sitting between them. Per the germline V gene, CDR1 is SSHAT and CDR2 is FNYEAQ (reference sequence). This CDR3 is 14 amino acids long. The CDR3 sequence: CASSPQGSYNEQFF. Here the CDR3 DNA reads TGTGCCAGCAGTCCCCAGGGCTCCTACAATGAGCAGTTCTTC.

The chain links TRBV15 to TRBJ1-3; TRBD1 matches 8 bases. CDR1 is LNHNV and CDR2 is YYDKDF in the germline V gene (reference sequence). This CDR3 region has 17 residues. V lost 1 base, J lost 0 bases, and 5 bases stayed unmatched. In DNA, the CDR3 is TGTGCCACCAGCAGAGGAACAGGGGGGAGCTCTGGAAACACCATATATTTT. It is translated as CATSRGTGGSSGNTIYF.

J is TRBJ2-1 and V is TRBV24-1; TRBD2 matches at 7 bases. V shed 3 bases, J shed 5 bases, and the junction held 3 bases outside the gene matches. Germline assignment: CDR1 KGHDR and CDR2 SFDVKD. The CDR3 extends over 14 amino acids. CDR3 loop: CATSDPSGDNEQFF. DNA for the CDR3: TGTGCCACCAGTGATCCTAGCGGTGACAATGAGCAGTTCTTC.

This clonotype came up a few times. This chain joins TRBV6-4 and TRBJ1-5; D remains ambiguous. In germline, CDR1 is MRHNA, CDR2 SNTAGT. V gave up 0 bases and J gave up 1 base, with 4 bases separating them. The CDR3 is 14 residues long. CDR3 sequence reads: CASSDSGSNQPQHF. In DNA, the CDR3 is TGTGCCAGCAGTGACTCAGGGAGCAATCAGCCCCAGCATTTT.